This T cell receptor beta chain is from a study of blood T cell repertoires in COVID-19. With V trimmed by 1 base and J by 5 bases, 11 bases remained unmatched. Germline V lookup: CDR1 SGHNT, CDR2 YENEEA. The CDR3 extends over 17 amino acids. In the original analysis: From reference gene primer amplification, estimates of nucleated cell counts were derived. Assay: immunoSEQ multiplex PCR; the TCRdb copy retains only in-frame clones and omits some. V, J and clone size are those of that table, while D and trimming were read from the DNA. The sample contains roughly 260,000 clones, approximately 90% of which appear only once.

The sequencing input was peripheral blood. This receptor was taken from a man aged 55 to 70 who had recovered from COVID-19. The V and J genes are TRBV11-3 and TRBJ2-3, with 8 bases matching TRBD2. The CDR3 bases are TGTGCCAGCAGCTTAGCCCCCCCCGGGGGGGCGAGAGATACGCAGTATTTT. This codes for CASSLAPPGGARDTQYF. The full variable domain, rest sourced from reference TRBV11-3 and TRBJ2-3, is EAGVVQSPRYKIIEKKQPVAFWCNPISGHNTLYWYLQNLGQGPELLIRYENEEAVDDSQLPKDRFSAERLKGVDSTLKIQPAELGDSAVYLCASSLAPPGGARDTQYFGPGTRLTVL.